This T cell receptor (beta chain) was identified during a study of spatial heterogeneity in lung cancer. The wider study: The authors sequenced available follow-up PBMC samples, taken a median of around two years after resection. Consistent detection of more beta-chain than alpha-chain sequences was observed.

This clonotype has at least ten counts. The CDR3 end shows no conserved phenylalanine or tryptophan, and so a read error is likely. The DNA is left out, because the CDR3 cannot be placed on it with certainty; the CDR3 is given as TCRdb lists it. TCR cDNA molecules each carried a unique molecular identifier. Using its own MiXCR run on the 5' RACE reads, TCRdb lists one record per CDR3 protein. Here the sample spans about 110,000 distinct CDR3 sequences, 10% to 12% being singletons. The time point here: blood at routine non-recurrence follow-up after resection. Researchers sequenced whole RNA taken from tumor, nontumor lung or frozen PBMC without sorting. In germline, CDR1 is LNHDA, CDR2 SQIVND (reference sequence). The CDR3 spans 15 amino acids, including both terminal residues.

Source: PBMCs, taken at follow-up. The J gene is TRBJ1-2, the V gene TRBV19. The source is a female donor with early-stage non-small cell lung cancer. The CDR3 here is CASSIRKSFADEFEL.